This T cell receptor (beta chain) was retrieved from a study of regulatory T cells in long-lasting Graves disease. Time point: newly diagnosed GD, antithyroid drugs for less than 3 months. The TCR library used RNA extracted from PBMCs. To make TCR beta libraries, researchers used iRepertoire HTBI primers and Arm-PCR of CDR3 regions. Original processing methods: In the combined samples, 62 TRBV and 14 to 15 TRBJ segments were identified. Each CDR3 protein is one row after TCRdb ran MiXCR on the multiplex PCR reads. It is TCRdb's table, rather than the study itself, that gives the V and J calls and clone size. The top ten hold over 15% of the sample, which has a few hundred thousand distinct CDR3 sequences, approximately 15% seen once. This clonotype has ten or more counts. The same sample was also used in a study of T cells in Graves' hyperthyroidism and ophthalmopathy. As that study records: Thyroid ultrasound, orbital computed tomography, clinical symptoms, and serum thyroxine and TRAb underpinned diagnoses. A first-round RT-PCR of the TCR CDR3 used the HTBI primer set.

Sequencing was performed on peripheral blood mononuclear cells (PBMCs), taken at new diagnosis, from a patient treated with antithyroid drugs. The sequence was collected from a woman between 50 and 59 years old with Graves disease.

The CDR3 region has the DNA TGCAGCGGGCAGGGGAACTATGGCTACACCTTC. It translates to CSGQGNYGYTF. The rearrangement joins TRBV29-1 to TRBJ1-2; D possibly corresponds to TRBD1 (6 bases). The CDR3 is made up of 11 amino acids. CDR1 and CDR2 from the germline V gene are SQVTM and ANQGSEA. Trimming pared 7 bases from V and 2 bases from J, leaving 8 bases between.